The next 32 T cell receptor beta chains were all read from a single sample in a study of blood T cell repertoires in COVID-19 (dated by TCRdb to 2018 to 2021). Library generation was performed with the immunoSEQ multiplex PCR assay. The table comes from immuneACCESS by way of TCRdb, which keeps in-frame sequences with V and J called. Part of the clones is missing from these tables; in studies checked, under half for an unresolved V gene and the rest for unknown reasons. For this sample there are about 76,000 clones; approximately 86% appear just once. 15% to 20% of the sample is taken by the ten largest. Material for sequencing was peripheral blood. These receptors originate from a human donor in a cohort sampled during active COVID-19.

This sequence joins TRBV28 and TRBJ2-2, with TRBD1 matching over 9 bases. In germline, CDR1 is MDHEN, CDR2 SYDVKM. The length of the CDR3 is 16 residues. With V trimmed by 4 bases and J by 4 bases, 7 bases remained unmatched. The CDR3 coding sequence is TGTGCCAGCAGTTCTGGGACAGGGTCGGTCACCGGGGAGCTGTTTTTT. It yields the protein CASSSGTGSVTGELFF. The whole variable domain, filled in from reference TRBV28 and TRBJ2-2, reads DVKVTQSSRYLVKRTGEKVFLECVQDMDHENMFWYRQDPGLGLRLIYFSYDVKMKEKGDIPEGYSVSREKKERFSLILESASTNQTSMYLCASSSGTGSVTGELFFGEGSRLTVL.

The chain recombines TRBV5-1 with TRBJ2-2, with 8 bases matching TRBD1. The germline V gene has CDR1 SGHRS and CDR2 YFSETQ. CDR3 length: 16 residues. Trimming took 3 bases from V and 4 from J; bases not matched to a gene: 8. The DNA of the CDR3 is TGCGCCAGCAGCTACGGACAGGGCGGTGGCACCGGGGAGCTGTTTTTT. It is translated as CASSYGQGGGTGELFF.

The chain recombines TRBV25-1 with TRBJ1-2, with D unclear. V lost 7 bases and J lost 4, with 16 bases in between. Germline V lookup: CDR1 MGHDK, CDR2 SYGVNS. The CDR3 has 14 residues. This chain's CDR3 is CASNSGRGGYGYTF. CDR3 in DNA: TGTGCCAGCAATTCGGGTCGGGGTGGCTATGGCTACACCTTC.

The chain joins TRBV20-1 to TRBJ1-5, with D uncertain. Trimming stripped 3 bases from V and 2 bases from J, with 11 bases between. Germline V gene sequence: CDR1 DFQATT, CDR2 SNEGSKA (reference sequence). The CDR3 covers 14 residues. The CDR3 here is CSASLGPGNQPQHF. In nucleotides, the CDR3 is TGCAGTGCTAGTCTTGGTCCAGGCAATCAGCCCCAGCATTTT.

The CDR3 DNA sequence: TGTGCCAGCACCTGGGGGGTAGCGGGACAAAATGAGCAGTTCTTC. Protein sequence: CASTWGVAGQNEQFF. The gene calls are TRBV9 and TRBJ2-1, with 8 bases lining up with TRBD2. CDR3 length: 15 residues. V was clipped by 6 bases and J by 7 bases; unmatched bases: 12. Germline V gives CDR1 SGDLS, CDR2 YYNGEE. Using reference TRBV9 and TRBJ2-1 for the parts outside the CDR3, the full variable domain is DSGVTQTPKHLITATGQRVTLRCSPRSGDLSVYWYQQSLDQGLQFLIQYYNGEERAKGNILERFSAQQFPDLHSELNLSSLELGDSALYFCASTWGVAGQNEQFFGPGTRLTVL.

This clone was picked up one time. The chain employs TRBV28 and TRBJ2-5; TRBD2 matches at 10 bases. CDR3 length: 17 residues. Germline trimming cut 5 bases from V and 5 bases from J; bases unmatched to any gene: 14. The germline V gene encodes CDR1 MDHEN and CDR2 SYDVKM. The CDR3, as DNA: TGTGCCAGCAGTCACGGACTAGCGGAACCAACTGGGGAGACCCAGTACTTC. Translation gives CASSHGLAEPTGETQYF.

The rearrangement uses TRBV7-4 and TRBJ2-3, with a weak D call TRBD2 (7 bases). Germline CDR1 SGHVT, CDR2 SQSDAQ. Trimming took 3 bases from V and 4 from J, leaving 14 bases between them. This CDR3 contains 15 residues. Here the CDR3 reads CASSFPGGGSDTQYF. For the CDR3, the DNA is TGTGCCAGCAGCTTCCCGGGGGGCGGCTCAGATACGCAGTATTTT.

The J gene is TRBJ2-7, the V gene TRBV29-1, with D perhaps TRBD1 (6 bases). Germline lookup yields CDR1 SQVTM and CDR2 ANQGSEA. Trimming took 4 bases from V and 1 from J, leaving 20 bases between them. This CDR3 has 16 amino acids. The CDR3 reads CSVAPHSTGSSYEQYF. The CDR3 DNA is TGCAGCGTTGCCCCCCACAGCACAGGGTCTTCCTACGAGCAGTACTTC.

The chain joins TRBV6-2 or TRBV6-3 to TRBJ1-2, with D possibly matching TRBD1 (5 bases). This CDR3 comprises 13 residues. V lost 5 bases, J lost 2 bases, and 9 bases lay in between. Germline V gene data show CDR1 as MNHEY and CDR2 as SVGEGT. The CDR3 region is CASSPQVNYGYTF. The DNA for the CDR3 is TGTGCCAGCAGTCCACAGGTGAACTATGGCTACACCTTC.

There are a few counts of this clone. The genes are TRBV18 and TRBJ2-7; 9 bases match TRBD2. The germline gives CDR1 KGHSH, CDR2 LQKENI. V trimming: 6 bases; J trimming: 3 bases; junction bases outside the gene matches: 6. The CDR3 runs 14 residues. The CDR3 loop reads CASSPLSGSYEQYF. As DNA, the CDR3 is TGTGCCAGCTCGCCCCTTAGCGGGAGCTACGAGCAGTACTTC.

This chain uses TRBV5-1 with TRBJ2-1, with TRBD2 identical over 8 bases. The CDR3 covers 15 residues. The trim removed 0 bases at V and 11 bases at J, leaving 10 bases unmatched. In germline, CDR1 is SGHRS, CDR2 YFSETQ. As DNA, the CDR3 is TGCGCCAGCAGCTTGGCGGGAGGGGACCCAGGGAAGCAGTTCTTC. Amino acid sequence: CASSLAGGDPGKQFF.

The chain recombines TRBV9 with TRBJ2-7, with D maybe TRBD1 (5 bases). V lost 0 bases, J lost 8 bases, and 9 bases lay in between. Germline CDR1 reads SGDLS; CDR2 reads YYNGEE. There are 12 residues in the CDR3. The CDR3 DNA reads TGTGCCAGCAGCGTAGAGGGGCGACAGCAGTACTTC. It yields the protein CASSVEGRQQYF.

The chain is built from TRBV7-6 and TRBJ2-7; TRBD2 agrees at 11 bases. This CDR3 contains 15 residues. Germline V gives CDR1 SGHVS, CDR2 FNYEAQ. The V and J ends lost 4 bases and 5 bases, in that order; junction bases with no gene match: 7. CDR3 DNA: TGTGCCAGCAGCTACCCCCTAGCGGGGGGTAACGAGCAGTACTTC. This encodes CASSYPLAGGNEQYF.

The chain employs TRBV4-2 and TRBJ2-2, with 9 positions matching TRBD2. Trimming took 4 bases from V and 1 from J; bases not matched to a gene: 4. Germline CDR1 reads LGHNA; CDR2 reads YNFKEQ. The CDR3 extends over 16 amino acids. The CDR3 here is CASSPNSGGNTGELFF. The CDR3 DNA sequence: TGTGCCAGCAGCCCCAATAGCGGGGGGAACACCGGGGAGCTGTTTTTT.

This chain connects TRBV2 to TRBJ2-7; a weak D match, TRBD1 (7 bases). Between the trimmed V and J ends, which lost 10 bases and 0 bases, there was a span of 16 bases. Germline V gene sequence: CDR1 SNHLY, CDR2 FYNNEI. CDR3 length: 14 residues. This chain's CDR3 is CATQMRDSSYEQYF. CDR3 sequence (DNA): TGTGCCACCCAAATGCGGGACAGCTCCTACGAGCAGTACTTC.

J is TRBJ2-3 and V is TRBV4-2; 9 bases fit TRBD2. This CDR3 is 17 amino acids long. Germline loops: CDR1 LGHNA, CDR2 YNFKEQ. The V and J ends lost 5 bases and 3 bases, in that order; junction bases with no gene match: 12. CDR3 sequence: CASSSDLTSGTTDTQYF. CDR3 bases: TGTGCCAGCAGCTCCGACCTGACTAGCGGCACAACAGATACGCAGTATTTT.

This clone has a single count. The chain links TRBV7-3 to TRBJ2-1; 9 nucleotides match TRBD2. The V gene's germline CDR1 is SGHTA and CDR2 FQGTGA. This CDR3 region has 14 residues. The V and J ends lost 5 bases and 6 bases, in that order; junction bases with no gene match: 5. The CDR3 sequence is CASSTSTSGNEQFF. DNA of the CDR3: TGTGCCAGCAGCACCTCGACTAGCGGCAATGAGCAGTTCTTC. Full variable domain (outside the CDR3, taken from reference TRBV7-3 and TRBJ2-1): GAGVSQTPSNKVTEKGKYVELRCDPISGHTALYWYRQSLGQGPEFLIYFQGTGAADDSGLPNDRFFAVRPEGSVSTLKIQRTERGDSAVYLCASSTSTSGNEQFFGPGTRLTVL.

The V and J genes are TRBV29-1 and TRBJ2-2, with D uncertain. Trimming took off 0 bases at V and 1 base at J, with 9 bases between the two ends. CDR1 SQVTM and CDR2 ANQGSEA come from the germline V gene. The CDR3 length is 15 residues. The CDR3 loop is CSVEDQQMNTGELFF. In nucleotides, the CDR3 is TGCAGCGTTGAAGATCAACAGATGAACACCGGGGAGCTGTTTTTT.

This chain links TRBV7-3 with TRBJ1-2, with 9 nucleotides matching TRBD1. The CDR3 is made up of 20 amino acids. Germline V lookup: CDR1 SGHTA, CDR2 FQGTGA. Trimming removed 5 bases from V and 2 bases from J; junction bases left unmatched: 21. CDR3 sequence: CASSVNPIPGTGTWNYGYTF. The CDR3 DNA sequence: TGTGCCAGCAGCGTTAATCCTATTCCCGGGACAGGGACGTGGAACTATGGCTACACCTTC.

The V and J genes are TRBV4-1 and TRBJ2-5; 16 nucleotides agree with TRBD2. The CDR3 has 17 residues. The J segment lost 3 bases and the V segment lost 5 bases, leaving 6 bases of the junction unmatched. The germline gives CDR1 MGHRA, CDR2 YSYEKL. The CDR3 loop is CASSLGLAGGTEETQYF. CDR3 nucleotide sequence: TGCGCCAGCAGCTTGGGACTAGCGGGAGGGACAGAAGAGACCCAGTACTTC.

This clone appeared once. One end of the junction fails to match germline, which may point to a read error. J is TRBJ1-2 and V is TRBV18, with TRBD1 identical over 7 bases. Germline CDR1 reads KGHSH; CDR2 reads LQKENI. This CDR3 is built from 15 residues. CDR3 sequence reads: CASSPLRGFNDGYTF. CDR3 coding DNA: TGTGCCAGCTCACCACTCAGGGGGTTTAACGATGGCTACACCTTC.

This clone was picked up one time. The J gene is TRBJ1-2, the V gene TRBV13, with 11 nucleotides matching TRBD1. The CDR3 runs 17 residues. After removal of 4 bases from V and 0 bases from J, the junction contained 7 bases not matched to a gene. Germline V gene data show CDR1 as PRHDT and CDR2 as FYEKMQ (reference sequence). The CDR3 sequence: CASSSGQGAGANYGYTF. For the CDR3, the DNA is TGTGCCAGCAGCTCCGGACAGGGGGCCGGCGCTAACTATGGCTACACCTTC.

The chain carries TRBV24-1 and TRBJ2-3; a weak D match, TRBD2 (7 bases). Trimming stripped 2 bases from V and 9 bases from J, with 20 bases between. The CDR3 covers 16 residues. Per germline, CDR1 KGHDR and CDR2 SFDVKD. The CDR3 region is CATSDWGGGFEGTQYF. The CDR3 DNA follows: TGTGCCACCAGTGATTGGGGCGGGGGCTTTGAGGGAACGCAGTATTTT.

The rearrangement joins TRBV9 to TRBJ2-3, with D unclear. This CDR3 spans 15 amino acids. Per germline, CDR1 SGDLS and CDR2 YYNGEE. V was trimmed by 0 bases and J by 1 base, leaving 9 bases between them. The CDR3 nucleotides are TGTGCCAGCAGCGTAGACGGCGGAGGCACAGATACGCAGTATTTT. This gives the protein CASSVDGGGTDTQYF.

The V call is TRBV5-8, the J call TRBJ2-5; 11 nucleotides align to TRBD2. Germline CDR1 SGHTS, CDR2 YDEGEE. V gave up 4 bases and J gave up 4 bases; unmatched junction bases: 15. The length of the CDR3 is 18 residues. CDR3 loop: CASSTLAGALLGGETQYF. The CDR3 region has the DNA TGTGCCAGCAGCACACTAGCGGGAGCCCTCTTAGGCGGAGAGACCCAGTACTTC. Using reference TRBV5-8 and TRBJ2-5 for the parts outside the CDR3, the full variable domain is EAGVTQSPTHLIKTRGQQATLRCSPISGHTSVYWYQQALGLGLQFLLWYDEGEERNRGNFPPRFSGRQFPNYSSELNVNALELEDSALYLCASSTLAGALLGGETQYFGPGTRLLVL.

V usage is TRBV4-1 and J usage is TRBJ1-1; possible D gene TRBD1, 6 bases. Germline V gene data show CDR1 as MGHRA and CDR2 as YSYEKL. The CDR3 contains 14 residues. V was clipped by 4 bases and J by 2 bases, with 11 bases between them. Written as DNA, the CDR3 is TGCGCCAGCAGCCGTGGACAGAGAAACACTGAAGCTTTCTTT. This translates into CASSRGQRNTEAFF.

The chain is built from TRBV5-1 and TRBJ1-1; 8 nucleotides match TRBD1. The V segment lost 4 bases and the J segment 4 bases; nucleotides outside the gene matches: 15. From germline, CDR1 is SGHRS and CDR2 YFSETQ. The CDR3 is 17 amino acids. The CDR3 bases are TGCGCCAGCAGCAGCGGGACAGGCCCCGGGAGCGGCACTGAAGCTTTCTTT. Amino acid sequence: CASSSGTGPGSGTEAFF.

This clone was counted between two and nine times. V and J are TRBV27 and TRBJ2-3; 10 bases match TRBD2. The CDR3 has 17 residues. Losses at the gene ends were 2 bases for V and 2 bases for J; bases not matched to a gene: 7. CDR1 and CDR2 (germline): MNHEY, SMNVEV (reference sequence). DNA of the CDR3: TGTGCCAGCAGTTTAATATTAGCGGGGGGCAACACAGATACGCAGTATTTT. It specifies CASSLILAGGNTDTQYF.

In DNA form, the CDR3 reads TGCAGTGCTAGTGGGACTGTGGACTACAATGAGCAGTTCTTC. Encoded protein: CSASGTVDYNEQFF. The chain joins TRBV20-1 to TRBJ2-1; a weak D match, TRBD2 (6 bases). The CDR3 is 14 residues long. Germline CDR1 is DFQATT and CDR2 is SNEGSKA (reference sequence). V lost 3 bases, J lost 3 bases, and 12 bases lay in between.

The rearrangement uses TRBV3-1 (or the pseudogene TRBV3-2) and TRBJ1-1; TRBD1 matches 9 bases. The V and J ends lost 6 bases and 4 bases, in that order; junction bases with no gene match: 6. Germline V gene sequence: CDR1 LGHDT, CDR2 YNNKEL (reference sequence). The CDR3 covers 14 residues. The CDR3 protein is CASRGQGSRTEAFF. CDR3 nucleotides: TGTGCCAGCAGGGGACAGGGAAGTCGCACTGAAGCTTTCTTT.

V usage is TRBV3-1 (or the pseudogene TRBV3-2) and J usage is TRBJ2-3; 14 bases are a match to TRBD2. CDR1 is LGHDT, CDR2 YNNKEL, per germline (reference sequence). The V segment lost 0 bases and the J segment 6 bases; nucleotides outside the gene matches: 2. The CDR3 runs to 16 residues. CDR3 in amino acids: CASSQDRLAGGDTQYF. CDR3 sequence (DNA): TGTGCCAGCAGCCAAGATCGACTAGCGGGAGGGGATACGCAGTATTTT.

J is TRBJ1-5 and V is TRBV7-2, with D possibly being TRBD1 (6 bases). V was trimmed by 5 bases and J by 7 bases, leaving 15 bases between them. CDR1 and CDR2 from the germline V gene are SGHTA and FQGNSA. The CDR3 loop spans 14 amino acids. The CDR3 nucleotides are TGTGCCAGCAGCGCCCACAGGGATCGGCAGCCCCAGCATTTT. Translating it yields CASSAHRDRQPQHF.